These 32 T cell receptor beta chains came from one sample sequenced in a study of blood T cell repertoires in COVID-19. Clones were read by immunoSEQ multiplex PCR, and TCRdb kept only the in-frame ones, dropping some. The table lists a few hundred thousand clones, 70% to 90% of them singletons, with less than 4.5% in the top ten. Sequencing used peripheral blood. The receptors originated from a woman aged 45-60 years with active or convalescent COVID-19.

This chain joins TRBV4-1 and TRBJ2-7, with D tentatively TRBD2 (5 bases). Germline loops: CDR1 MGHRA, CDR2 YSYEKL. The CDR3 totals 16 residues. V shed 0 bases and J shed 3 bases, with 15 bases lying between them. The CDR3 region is CASSQDGREPLYEQYF. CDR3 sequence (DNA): TGCGCCAGCAGCCAAGATGGCCGGGAACCCCTCTACGAGCAGTACTTC.

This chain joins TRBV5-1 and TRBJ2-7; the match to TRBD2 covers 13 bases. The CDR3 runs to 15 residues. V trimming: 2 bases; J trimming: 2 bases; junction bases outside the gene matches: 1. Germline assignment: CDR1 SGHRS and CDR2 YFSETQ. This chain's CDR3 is CASSFGLAGAYEQYF. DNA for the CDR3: TGCGCCAGCAGCTTCGGACTAGCGGGGGCCTACGAGCAGTACTTC.

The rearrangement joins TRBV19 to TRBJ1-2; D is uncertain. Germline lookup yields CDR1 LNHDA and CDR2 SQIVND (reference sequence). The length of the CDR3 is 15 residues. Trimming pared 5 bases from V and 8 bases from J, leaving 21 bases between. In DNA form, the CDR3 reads TGTGCCAGTAGTTTCGGACCGGCCCCTCGGGAAGGCTACACCTTC. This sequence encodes CASSFGPAPREGYTF. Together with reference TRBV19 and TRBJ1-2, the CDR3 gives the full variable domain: DGGITQSPKYLFRKEGQNVTLSCEQNLNHDAMYWYRQDPGQGLRLIYYSQIVNDFQKGDIAEGYSVSREKKESFPLTVTSAQKNPTAFYLCASSFGPAPREGYTFGSGTRLTVV.

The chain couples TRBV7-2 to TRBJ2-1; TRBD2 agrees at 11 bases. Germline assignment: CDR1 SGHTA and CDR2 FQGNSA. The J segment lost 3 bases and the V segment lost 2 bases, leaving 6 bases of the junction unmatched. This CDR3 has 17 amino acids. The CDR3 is CASSLLALAGGYNEQFF. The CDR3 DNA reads TGTGCCAGCAGCTTATTGGCTCTAGCGGGAGGCTACAATGAGCAGTTCTTC.

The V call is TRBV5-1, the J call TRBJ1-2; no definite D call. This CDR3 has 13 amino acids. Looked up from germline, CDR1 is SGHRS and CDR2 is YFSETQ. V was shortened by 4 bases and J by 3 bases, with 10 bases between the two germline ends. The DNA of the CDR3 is TGCGCCAGCAGCCCCCATGTTGACTATGGCTACACCTTC. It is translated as CASSPHVDYGYTF. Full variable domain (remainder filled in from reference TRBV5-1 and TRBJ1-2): KAGVTQTPRYLIKTRGQQVTLSCSPISGHRSVSWYQQTPGQGLQFLFEYFSETQRNKGNFPGRFSGRQFSNSRSEMNVSTLELGDSALYLCASSPHVDYGYTFGSGTRLTVV.

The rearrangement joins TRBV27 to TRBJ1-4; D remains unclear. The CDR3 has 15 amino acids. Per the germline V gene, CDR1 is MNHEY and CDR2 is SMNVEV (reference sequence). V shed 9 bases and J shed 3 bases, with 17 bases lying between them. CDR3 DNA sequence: TGTGCCAGGGGCCGGCAACGGCGTTCTAATGAAAAACTGTTTTTT. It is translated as CARGRQRRSNEKLFF.

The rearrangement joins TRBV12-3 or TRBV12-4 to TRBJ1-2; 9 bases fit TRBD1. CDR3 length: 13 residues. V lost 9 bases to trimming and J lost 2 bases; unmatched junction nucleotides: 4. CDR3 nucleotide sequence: TGTGCCAGTCGGGACAGGGAGAACTATGGCTACACCTTC. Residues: CASRDRENYGYTF.

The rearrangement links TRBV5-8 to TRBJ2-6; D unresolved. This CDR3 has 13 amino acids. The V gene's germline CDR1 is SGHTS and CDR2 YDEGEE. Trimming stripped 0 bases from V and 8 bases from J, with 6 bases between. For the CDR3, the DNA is TGTGCCAGCAGCTTGGTGGAGACCAACGTCCTGACTTTC. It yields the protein CASSLVETNVLTF. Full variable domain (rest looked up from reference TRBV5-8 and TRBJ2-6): EAGVTQSPTHLIKTRGQQATLRCSPISGHTSVYWYQQALGLGLQFLLWYDEGEERNRGNFPPRFSGRQFPNYSSELNVNALELEDSALYLCASSLVETNVLTFGAGSRLTVL.

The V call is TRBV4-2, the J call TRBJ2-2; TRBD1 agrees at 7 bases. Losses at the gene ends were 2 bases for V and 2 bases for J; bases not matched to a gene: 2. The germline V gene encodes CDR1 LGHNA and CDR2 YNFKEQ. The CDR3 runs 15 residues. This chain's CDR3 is CASSQQGVNTGELFF. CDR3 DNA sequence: TGTGCCAGCAGCCAACAGGGGGTAAACACCGGGGAGCTGTTTTTT.

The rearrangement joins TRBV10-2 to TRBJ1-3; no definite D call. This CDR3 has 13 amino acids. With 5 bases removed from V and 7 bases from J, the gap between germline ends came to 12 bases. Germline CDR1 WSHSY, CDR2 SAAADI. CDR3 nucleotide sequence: TGCGCCAGCAGTAATTCCCTCGCGAACACCATATATTTT. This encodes CASSNSLANTIYF.

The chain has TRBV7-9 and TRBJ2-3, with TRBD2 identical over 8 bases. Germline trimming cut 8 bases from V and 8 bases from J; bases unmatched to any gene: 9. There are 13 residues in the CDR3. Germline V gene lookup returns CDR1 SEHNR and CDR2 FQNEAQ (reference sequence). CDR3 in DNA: TGTGCCAGCGTTCACGGGAGGGACGTTACGCAGTATTTT. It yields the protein CASVHGRDVTQYF.

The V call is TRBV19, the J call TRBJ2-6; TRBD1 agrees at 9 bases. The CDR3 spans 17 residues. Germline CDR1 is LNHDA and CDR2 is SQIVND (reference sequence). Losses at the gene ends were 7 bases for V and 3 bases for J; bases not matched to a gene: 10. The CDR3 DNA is TGTGCCAGTACCATACTACAGGGGGCGCATGGGGCCAACGTCCTGACTTTC. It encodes CASTILQGAHGANVLTF.

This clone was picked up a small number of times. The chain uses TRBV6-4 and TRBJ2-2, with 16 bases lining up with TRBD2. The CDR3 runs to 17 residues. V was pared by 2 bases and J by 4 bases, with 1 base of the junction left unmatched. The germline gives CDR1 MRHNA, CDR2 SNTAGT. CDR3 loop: CASSDGTSGRATGELFF. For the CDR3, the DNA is TGTGCCAGCAGTGACGGGACTAGCGGGAGGGCCACCGGGGAGCTGTTTTTT.

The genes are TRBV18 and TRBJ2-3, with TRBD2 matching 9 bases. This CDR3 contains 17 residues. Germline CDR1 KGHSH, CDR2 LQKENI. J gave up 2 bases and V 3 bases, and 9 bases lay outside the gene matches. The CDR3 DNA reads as TGTGCCAGCTCACCCCTGCTTGCTAGCGGGACCACAGATACGCAGTATTTT. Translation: CASSPLLASGTTDTQYF.

CDR3 protein: CASSPRTSVRGSREQFF. The CDR3 nucleotides are TGCGCCAGCAGCCCCCGGACTAGCGTACGGGGCTCGCGGGAGCAGTTCTTC. This chain connects TRBV4-1 to TRBJ2-1; 9 positions agree with TRBD2. Germline V lookup: CDR1 MGHRA, CDR2 YSYEKL. The length of the CDR3 is 17 residues. The junction had 17 bases not matched to a gene; V was cut back by 4 bases and J by 10 bases.

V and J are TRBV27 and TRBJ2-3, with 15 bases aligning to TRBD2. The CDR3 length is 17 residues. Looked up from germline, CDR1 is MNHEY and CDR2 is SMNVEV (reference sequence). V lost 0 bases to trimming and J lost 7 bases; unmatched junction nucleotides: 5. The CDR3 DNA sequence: TGTGCCAGCAGTTTATCCCCCGGGACTAGCGGGAGGAATACGCAGTATTTT. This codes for CASSLSPGTSGRNTQYF.

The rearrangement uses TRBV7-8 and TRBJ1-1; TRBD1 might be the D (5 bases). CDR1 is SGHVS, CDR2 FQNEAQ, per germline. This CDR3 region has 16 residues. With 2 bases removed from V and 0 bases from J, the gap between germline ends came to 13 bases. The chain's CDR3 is CASSLKQAGLNTEAFF. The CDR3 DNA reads TGTGCCAGCAGCTTAAAGCAGGCAGGGTTGAACACTGAAGCTTTCTTT.

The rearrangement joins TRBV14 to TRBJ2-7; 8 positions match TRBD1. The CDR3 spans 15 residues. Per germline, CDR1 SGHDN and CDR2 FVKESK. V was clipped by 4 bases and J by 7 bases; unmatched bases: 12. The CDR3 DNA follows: TGTGCCAGCAGCCTTGGACAGGGCTATCTGAGGGAGCAGTACTTC. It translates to CASSLGQGYLREQYF. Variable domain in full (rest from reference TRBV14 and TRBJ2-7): EAGVTQFPSHSVIEKGQTVTLRCDPISGHDNLYWYRRVMGKEIKFLLHFVKESKQDESGMPNNRFLAERTGGTYSTLKVQPAELEDSGVYFCASSLGQGYLREQYFGPGTRLTVT.

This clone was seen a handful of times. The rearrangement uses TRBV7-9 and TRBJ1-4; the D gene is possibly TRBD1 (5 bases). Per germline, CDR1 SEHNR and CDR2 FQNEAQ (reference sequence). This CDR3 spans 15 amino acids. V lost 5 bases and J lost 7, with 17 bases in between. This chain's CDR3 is CASSPGTYDVEKLFF. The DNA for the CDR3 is TGTGCCAGCAGCCCGGGGACTTACGACGTTGAAAAACTGTTTTTT.

The CDR3 spells CSASPYTDTQYF. Here the CDR3 DNA reads TGCAGTGCTAGTCCCTACACAGATACGCAGTATTTT. The chain couples TRBV20-1 to TRBJ2-3; D is uncertain. Germline V gives CDR1 DFQATT, CDR2 SNEGSKA (reference sequence). The CDR3 length is 12 residues. Trimming left V 3 bases short and J 2 bases short, with 6 bases between.

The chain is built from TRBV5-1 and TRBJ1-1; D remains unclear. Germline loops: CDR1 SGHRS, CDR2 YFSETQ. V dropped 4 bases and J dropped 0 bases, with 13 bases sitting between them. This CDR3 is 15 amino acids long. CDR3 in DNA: TGCGCCAGCAGCCCGTCTGACTTCGTGAACACTGAAGCTTTCTTT. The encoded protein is CASSPSDFVNTEAFF.

The CDR3 nucleotides are TGTGCCAGCAGCTTAGGGGTAGGACTAGCGGGAGGATACTACGAGCAGTACTTC. As protein: CASSLGVGLAGGYYEQYF. The V gene is TRBV7-6, the J gene TRBJ2-7, with 14 bases lining up with TRBD2. Germline V gene lookup returns CDR1 SGHVS and CDR2 FNYEAQ. Trimming cost V 1 base and J 3 bases; bases outside gene matches: 8. The CDR3 is 18 residues long. The variable domain in full, completed from reference TRBV7-6 and TRBJ2-7, reads GAGVSQSPRYKVTKRGQDVALRCDPISGHVSLYWYRQALGQGPEFLTYFNYEAQQDKSGLPNDRFSAERPEGSISTLTIQRTEQRDSAMYRCASSLGVGLAGGYYEQYFGPGTRLTVT.

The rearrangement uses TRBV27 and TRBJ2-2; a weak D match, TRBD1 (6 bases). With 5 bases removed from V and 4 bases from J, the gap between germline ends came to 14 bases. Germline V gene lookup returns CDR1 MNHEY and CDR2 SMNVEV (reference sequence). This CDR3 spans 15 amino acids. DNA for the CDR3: TGTGCCAGCAGTCCCAATTTACAGGGCACCGGGGAGCTGTTTTTT. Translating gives CASSPNLQGTGELFF.

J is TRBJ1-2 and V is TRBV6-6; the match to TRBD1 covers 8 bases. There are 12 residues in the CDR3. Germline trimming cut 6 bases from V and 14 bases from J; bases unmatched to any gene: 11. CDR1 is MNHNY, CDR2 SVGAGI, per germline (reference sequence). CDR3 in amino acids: CASSSGTGHVTF. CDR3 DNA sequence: TGTGCCAGCAGCTCCGGGACAGGACATGTTACCTTC.

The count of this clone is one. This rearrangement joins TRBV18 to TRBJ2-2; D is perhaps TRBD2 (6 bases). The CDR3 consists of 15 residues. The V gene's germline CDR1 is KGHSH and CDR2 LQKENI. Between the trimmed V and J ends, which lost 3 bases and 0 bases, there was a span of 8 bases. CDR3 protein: CASSPEGANTGELFF. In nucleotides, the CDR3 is TGTGCCAGCTCACCGGAGGGAGCGAACACCGGGGAGCTGTTTTTT.

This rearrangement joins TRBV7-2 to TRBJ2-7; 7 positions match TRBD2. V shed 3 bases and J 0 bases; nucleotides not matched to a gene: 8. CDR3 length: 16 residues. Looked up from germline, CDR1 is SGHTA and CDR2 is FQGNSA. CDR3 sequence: CASSFFSGTNSYEQYF. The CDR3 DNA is TGTGCCAGCAGCTTCTTCTCCGGGACTAACTCCTACGAGCAGTACTTC. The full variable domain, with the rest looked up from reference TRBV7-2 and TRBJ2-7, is GAGVSQSPSNKVTEKGKDVELRCDPISGHTALYWYRQSLGQGLEFLIYFQGNSAPDKSGLPSDRFSAERTGGSVSTLTIQRTQQEDSAVYLCASSFFSGTNSYEQYFGPGTRLTVT.

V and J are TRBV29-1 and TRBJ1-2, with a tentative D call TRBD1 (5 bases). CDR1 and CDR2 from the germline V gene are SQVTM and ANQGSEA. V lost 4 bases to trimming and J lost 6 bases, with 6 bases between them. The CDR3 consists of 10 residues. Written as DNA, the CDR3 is TGCAGCGTTGGGGGGGATGGCTACACCTTC. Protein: CSVGGDGYTF.

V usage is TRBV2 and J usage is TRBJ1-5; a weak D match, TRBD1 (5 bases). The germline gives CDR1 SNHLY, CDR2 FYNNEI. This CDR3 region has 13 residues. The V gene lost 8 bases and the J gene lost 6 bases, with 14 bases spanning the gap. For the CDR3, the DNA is TGTGCCAGCGCCAGGACATCTGCTCAGCCCCAGCATTTT. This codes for CASARTSAQPQHF.

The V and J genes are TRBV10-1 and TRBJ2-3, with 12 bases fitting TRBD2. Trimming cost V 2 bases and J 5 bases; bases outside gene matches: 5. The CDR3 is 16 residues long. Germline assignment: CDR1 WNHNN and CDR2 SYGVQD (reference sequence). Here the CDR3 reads CASSEGTSGLIDTQYF. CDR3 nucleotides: TGCGCCAGCAGTGAGGGGACTAGCGGGCTGATAGATACGCAGTATTTT.

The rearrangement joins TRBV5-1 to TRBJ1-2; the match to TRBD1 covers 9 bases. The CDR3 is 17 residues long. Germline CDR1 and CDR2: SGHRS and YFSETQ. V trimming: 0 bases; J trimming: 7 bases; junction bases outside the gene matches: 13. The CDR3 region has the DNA TGCGCCAGCAGCTTGGGTTGGGGACAGGGATCCAGGTCTGGCTACACCTTC. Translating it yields CASSLGWGQGSRSGYTF.

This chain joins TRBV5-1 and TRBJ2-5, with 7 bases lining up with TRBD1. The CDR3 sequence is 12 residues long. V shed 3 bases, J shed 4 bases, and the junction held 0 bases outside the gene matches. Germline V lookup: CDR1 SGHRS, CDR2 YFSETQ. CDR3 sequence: CASSWDRETQYF. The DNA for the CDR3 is TGCGCCAGCAGCTGGGACAGAGAGACCCAGTACTTC.

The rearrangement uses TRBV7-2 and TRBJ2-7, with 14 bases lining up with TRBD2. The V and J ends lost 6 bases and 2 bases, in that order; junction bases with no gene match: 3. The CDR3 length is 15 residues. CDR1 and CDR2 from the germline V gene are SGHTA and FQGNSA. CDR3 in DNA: TGTGCCAGCAGACTGGGACTAGCGGGAGCCTACGAGCAGTACTTC. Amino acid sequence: CASRLGLAGAYEQYF. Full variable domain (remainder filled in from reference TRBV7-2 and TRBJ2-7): GAGVSQSPSNKVTEKGKDVELRCDPISGHTALYWYRQSLGQGLEFLIYFQGNSAPDKSGLPSDRFSAERTGGSVSTLTIQRTQQEDSAVYLCASRLGLAGAYEQYFGPGTRLTVT.